The 25 T cell receptor beta chains given below trace back to one sample, sequenced in a study of spatial heterogeneity in lung cancer. Each CDR3 protein gets one entry after TCRdb re-called the 5' RACE reads with MiXCR. In the table there are 25,000 or so distinct CDR3 sequences, roughly 5.5% of which are singletons. Time point: blood at routine non-recurrence follow-up after resection. Whole RNA from tumor, nontumor lung or frozen PBMC was sequenced unsorted. Source: PBMCs, taken at follow-up. The receptor source for this set is a male donor with early-stage non-small cell lung cancer.

This clonotype was seen repeatedly, ten times or more. V gene TRBV12-3 or TRBV12-4 combines with J gene TRBJ2-3; D is undetermined. Between the trimmed V and J ends, which lost 3 bases and 3 bases, there was a span of 4 bases. The CDR3 has 12 residues. CDR3 region: CASSFLTDTQYF. CDR3 coding DNA: TGTGCCAGCAGTTTCCTGACAGATACGCAGTATTTT.

This clonotype was detected ten times or more. The chain links TRBV21-1 to TRBJ2-5; the D segment call TRBD1 is taken from the table without a DNA check. TRBV21-1 is described as a pseudogene. CDR3 length: 17 residues. The CDR3 is CASSRNYRDRSQETQYF. Here the CDR3 DNA reads TGTGCCAGCAGCAGGAACTACCGGGACAGGTCACAAGAGACCCAGTACTTC.

At least ten counts were recorded for this clonotype. This chain connects TRBV7-9 to TRBJ1-1; 9 positions match TRBD1. V was clipped by 5 bases and J by 4 bases; unmatched bases: 8. The CDR3 contains 15 residues. CDR1 and CDR2 (germline): SEHNR, FQNEAQ (reference sequence). The CDR3 is CASSPGQGLGTEAFF. For the CDR3, the DNA is TGTGCCAGCAGCCCAGGACAGGGGCTGGGCACTGAAGCTTTCTTT.

This clonotype was detected ten times or more. The chain employs TRBV18 and TRBJ1-5; D call uncertain. Germline V gene lookup returns CDR1 KGHSH and CDR2 LQKENI. V was pared by 2 bases and J by 0 bases, with 8 bases between. The CDR3 has 15 amino acids. The CDR3: CASSPSRGSNQPQHF. CDR3 DNA sequence: TGTGCCAGCTCACCATCCCGGGGTAGCAATCAGCCCCAGCATTTT.

This clonotype was found many times. The chain uses TRBV12-3 or TRBV12-4 and TRBJ2-5, with a tentative D call TRBD2 (7 bases). The CDR3 is made up of 14 amino acids. The V end lost 0 bases, the J end lost 4 bases, and 9 bases lay between the germline ends. The CDR3 DNA reads as TGTGCCAGCAGTTTAGCGCGGGGGCCAGAGACCCAGTACTTC. Translated, it gives CASSLARGPETQYF.

The J gene is TRBJ2-3, the V gene TRBV6-5; 16 nucleotides align to TRBD2. V shed 6 bases and J 3 bases; nucleotides not matched to a gene: 3. The CDR3 contains 16 residues. CDR1 is MNHEY and CDR2 is SVGAGI in the germline V gene. CDR3 coding DNA: TGTGCCAGCAGGGGACTAGCGGGGGGGCCAACAGATACGCAGTATTTT. It yields the protein CASRGLAGGPTDTQYF.

This clonotype was seen a few times. The CDR3 nucleotides are TGCAGTGCTAGAGGGGCGGGGGCCCCTGATGGCTACACCTTC. Translating it yields CSARGAGAPDGYTF. The rearrangement uses TRBV20-1 and TRBJ1-2, with D tentatively TRBD1 (6 bases). CDR1 DFQATT and CDR2 SNEGSKA come from the germline V gene (reference sequence). The CDR3 is 14 residues long. V lost 1 base and J lost 6, with 15 bases in between.

The CDR3 sequence is CASSEFGRANYGYTF. The CDR3 DNA reads as TGTGCCAGCAGTGAATTTGGCAGAGCTAACTATGGCTACACCTTC. V is TRBV25-1 and J is TRBJ1-2; D is uncertain. Trimming removed 1 base at V and 0 bases at J, with 9 bases between. The CDR3 consists of 15 residues. Germline CDR1 reads MGHDK; CDR2 reads SYGVNS.

V gene TRBV10-3 combines with J gene TRBJ2-7; D is unresolved. The CDR3 length is 13 residues. Germline loops: CDR1 ENHRY, CDR2 SYGVKD. V was cut by 4 bases and J by 5 bases, with 12 bases left in between. CDR3 bases: TGTGCCATCAGTGCCGGTTTTGGTCACGAGCAGTACGTC. Its protein is CAISAGFGHEQYV.

This clonotype came up a few times. The chain joins TRBV29-1 to TRBJ2-2; D is uncertain. The V gene lost 5 bases and the J gene lost 0 bases, with 10 bases spanning the gap. From germline, CDR1 is SQVTM and CDR2 ANQGSEA. The CDR3 runs 14 residues. CDR3 residues: CSVTAGANTGELFF. CDR3 DNA sequence: TGCAGCGTTACAGCAGGAGCGAACACCGGGGAGCTGTTTTTT.

This clonotype was detected many times. The rearrangement uses TRBV7-2 and TRBJ1-1; tentative D call: TRBD1 (5 bases). The V gene's germline CDR1 is SGHTA and CDR2 FQGNSA. The CDR3 length is 18 residues. V lost 1 base to trimming and J lost 4 bases, with 22 bases between them. The CDR3 spells CASSLDLLSVRRGTEAFF. The CDR3 coding sequence is TGTGCCAGCAGCTTAGACCTGTTATCGGTTCGAAGGGGCACTGAAGCTTTCTTT.

This clonotype was counted at least ten times. The V gene is TRBV7-6, the J gene TRBJ1-4; 7 bases map to TRBD1. This CDR3 comprises 15 residues. After removal of 3 bases from V and 11 bases from J, the junction contained 12 bases not matched to a gene. Germline CDR1 and CDR2: SGHVS and FNYEAQ. CDR3 DNA sequence: TGTGCCAGCAGCTTTGTATCAGGGGGACTGGGGAAACTGTTTTTT. Protein: CASSFVSGGLGKLFF.

In this sample, this clonotype turned up a few times. The chain combines TRBV20-1 with TRBJ2-5; D assignment may be TRBD1 or TRBD2 (6 bases each). CDR3 size: 14 residues. V was shortened by 6 bases and J by 2 bases, with 16 bases between the two germline ends. The germline V gene has CDR1 DFQATT and CDR2 SNEGSKA (reference sequence). The CDR3 region is CSASYEGGQETQYF. CDR3 DNA: TGCAGTGCCTCCTACGAGGGGGGACAAGAGACCCAGTACTTC.

This clonotype was recorded many times. CDR3 loop: CSVLVRGHSNYGYTF. The CDR3, as DNA: TGCAGCGTTTTGGTCAGGGGACATTCTAACTATGGCTACACCTTC. The V and J genes are TRBV29-1 and TRBJ1-2, with D perhaps TRBD1 (6 bases). Per the germline V gene, CDR1 is SQVTM and CDR2 is ANQGSEA. This CDR3 spans 15 amino acids. Trimming removed 5 bases at V and 0 bases at J, with 16 bases between.

This clonotype was observed a few times. The CDR3 is CASSQKMGWGGETQYF. CDR3 bases: TGTGCCAGCAGCCAAAAAATGGGTTGGGGCGGGGAGACCCAGTACTTC. The chain employs TRBV3-1 and TRBJ2-5; D is possibly TRBD1 or TRBD2 (5 bases each). Trimming stripped 2 bases from V and 5 bases from J, with 18 bases between. Per germline, CDR1 LGHDT and CDR2 YNNKEL (reference sequence). The CDR3 totals 16 residues.

This chain connects TRBV27 to TRBJ2-6, with D maybe TRBD2 (5 bases). This CDR3 comprises 14 residues. Germline lookup yields CDR1 MNHEY and CDR2 SMNVEV (reference sequence). Trimming left V 6 bases short and J 4 bases short, with 10 bases between. CDR3 protein: CASSLSGGANVLTF. CDR3 DNA sequence: TGTGCCAGCAGCCTCAGCGGCGGGGCCAACGTCCTGACTTTC.

About this clonotype itself: The CDR3 does not close with the conserved phenylalanine or tryptophan, likely indicating a read error. The chain joins TRBV19 to TRBJ2-2; D is uncertain. Trimming took 0 bases from V and 7 from J, leaving 3 bases between them. The CDR3 has 12 residues. The germline CDR1 and CDR2 sequences are LNHDA and SQIVND (reference sequence). CDR3: CASSIDSGELFS. CDR3 bases: TGTGCCAGTAGTATAGACAGCGGGGAGCTGTTTTCT.

Details on this clonotype: The junction differs from germline at one of its ends, possibly a read error. V is TRBV4-3 and J is TRBJ2-3; TRBD1 matches at 10 bases. Germline V gene sequence: CDR1 LGHNA, CDR2 YSLEER. This CDR3 comprises 16 residues. DNA for the CDR3: TGCGCCAACAGCCAGACCGGGACAGGGGGCACAGATACGCAGTATTTT. It yields the protein CANSQTGTGGTDTQYF.

This clonotype has more than one count but fewer than ten. The chain recombines TRBV6-5 with TRBJ2-1; tentatively, D is TRBD2 (5 bases). There are 15 residues in the CDR3. The germline V gene encodes CDR1 MNHEY and CDR2 SVGAGI. The ends were cut back, 5 bases at V and 5 bases at J, with 16 bases in the middle. The DNA of the CDR3 is TGTGCCAGCAGTAAGACCCCCCAAGCGGACAATGAGCAGTTCTTC. Translating gives CASSKTPQADNEQFF.

Ten or more counts support this clonotype. This rearrangement joins TRBV20-1 to TRBJ1-1, with TRBD1 matching 9 bases. After removal of 1 base from V and 4 bases from J, the junction contained 7 bases not matched to a gene. This CDR3 spans 15 amino acids. Germline V CDR1 and CDR2: DFQATT, SNEGSKA (reference sequence). CDR3: CSARVWDRATTEAFF. The CDR3 bases are TGCAGTGCTAGAGTTTGGGACAGGGCAACCACTGAAGCTTTCTTT.

This clonotype showed up many times. J is TRBJ2-3 and V is TRBV7-8, with 9 bases fitting TRBD2. V gave up 4 bases and J gave up 3 bases; unmatched junction bases: 5. The CDR3 length is 15 residues. The germline V gene has CDR1 SGHVS and CDR2 FQNEAQ. The CDR3 nucleotides read TGTGCCAGCAGCTCGCGGGAGGGCGTTACAGATACGCAGTATTTT. This gives the protein CASSSREGVTDTQYF. The complete variable domain, with remaining parts taken from reference TRBV7-8 and TRBJ2-3, reads GAGVSQSPRYKVAKRGQDVALRCDPISGHVSLFWYQQALGQGPEFLTYFQNEAQLDKSGLPSDRFFAERPEGSVSTLKIQRTQQEDSAVYLCASSSREGVTDTQYFGPGTRLTVL.

This clonotype was seen many times. The V and J genes are TRBV9 and TRBJ2-1, with D uncertain. The CDR3 totals 13 residues. Trimming removed 0 bases at V and 8 bases at J, with 9 bases between. Germline lookup yields CDR1 SGDLS and CDR2 YYNGEE. The CDR3 loop is CASSVAEGDEQFF. The CDR3 region has the DNA TGTGCCAGCAGCGTAGCTGAAGGCGATGAGCAGTTCTTC.

This clonotype was picked up many times. This chain links TRBV29-1 with TRBJ1-2, with 7 bases lining up with TRBD1. CDR1 is SQVTM, CDR2 ANQGSEA, per germline. The CDR3 extends over 13 amino acids. Losses at the gene ends were 6 bases for V and 3 bases for J; bases not matched to a gene: 7. In nucleotides, the CDR3 is TGCAGCGTCGCATCCGGGACAGACTATGGCTACACCTTC. Its translation: CSVASGTDYGYTF.

This clonotype was recorded many times. The chain has TRBV6-2 or TRBV6-3 and TRBJ2-1; 7 bases are shared with TRBD1. V shed 8 bases and J 5 bases; nucleotides not matched to a gene: 9. Germline-derived CDR1 and CDR2 are MNHEY and SVGEGT. The length of the CDR3 is 14 residues. CDR3 in amino acids: CASVDRARDNEQFF. DNA for the CDR3: TGTGCCAGCGTTGACAGGGCGAGGGACAATGAGCAGTTCTTC.

The CDR3 loop reads CATSDLEGAETEAFF. The CDR3, as DNA: TGTGCCACCAGTGATTTAGAAGGGGCCGAGACTGAAGCTTTCTTT. This rearrangement joins TRBV24-1 to TRBJ1-1; maybe TRBD1 (5 bases). The CDR3 covers 15 residues. The germline CDR1 and CDR2 sequences are KGHDR and SFDVKD. V lost 1 base, J lost 5 bases, and 13 bases lay in between.